This record concerns one T cell receptor (beta chain) sequence. It was with 60 Vbeta and 13 Jbeta primers that the PCR ran. Assay used: immunoSEQ multiplex PCR; TCRdb lists only in-frame clones, some missing. The table shows 90,000 to 140,000 clones, with approximately 72% occurring only once. Trimming removed 7 bases from V and 2 bases from J, with 15 bases in between. This CDR3 region has 15 residues. Germline CDR1 reads MNHNY; CDR2 reads SVGAGI (reference sequence). The data belong to a study of cytomegalovirus exposure and HLA in healthy donors. The TCR sequence derives from a man aged 25 to 40 in good health and CMV-seronegative. The rearrangement links TRBV6-6 to TRBJ2-1; D perhaps matches TRBD2 (5 bases). Sample: PBMCs. CDR3 in DNA: TGTGCCAGCAAGGAAACAGCGGCTACCTACAATGAGCAGTTCTTC. Protein sequence: CASKETAATYNEQFF.